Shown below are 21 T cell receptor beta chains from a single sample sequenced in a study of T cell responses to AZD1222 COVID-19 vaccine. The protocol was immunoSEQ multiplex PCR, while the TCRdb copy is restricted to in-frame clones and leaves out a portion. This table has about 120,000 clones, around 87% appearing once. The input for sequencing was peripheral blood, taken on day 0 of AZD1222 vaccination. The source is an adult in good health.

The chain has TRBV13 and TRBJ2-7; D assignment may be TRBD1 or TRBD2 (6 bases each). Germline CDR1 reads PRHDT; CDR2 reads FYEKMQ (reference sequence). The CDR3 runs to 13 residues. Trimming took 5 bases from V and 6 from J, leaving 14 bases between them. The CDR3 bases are TGTGCCAGCAGCCAGAGGGGGAGGCGCGAGCAGTACTTC. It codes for CASSQRGRREQYF.

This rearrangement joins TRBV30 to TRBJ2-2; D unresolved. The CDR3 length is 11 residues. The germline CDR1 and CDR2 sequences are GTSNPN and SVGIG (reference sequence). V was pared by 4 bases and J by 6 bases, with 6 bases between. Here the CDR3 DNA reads TGTGCCTGGAAAAGGGCCGGGGAGCTGTTTTTT. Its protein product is CAWKRAGELFF.

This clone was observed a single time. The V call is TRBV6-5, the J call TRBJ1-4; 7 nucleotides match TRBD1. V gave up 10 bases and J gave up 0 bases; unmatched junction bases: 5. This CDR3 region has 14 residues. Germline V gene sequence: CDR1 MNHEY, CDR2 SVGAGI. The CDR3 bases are TGTGCCACCCGGGGGACAGCAACTAATGAAAAACTGTTTTTT. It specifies CATRGTATNEKLFF.

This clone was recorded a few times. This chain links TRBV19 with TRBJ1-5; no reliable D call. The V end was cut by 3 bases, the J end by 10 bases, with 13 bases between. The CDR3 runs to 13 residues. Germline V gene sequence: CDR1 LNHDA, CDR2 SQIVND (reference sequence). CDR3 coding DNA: TGTGCCAGTAGTATGAAGGGAGTCCCACCCCAGCATTTT. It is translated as CASSMKGVPPQHF.

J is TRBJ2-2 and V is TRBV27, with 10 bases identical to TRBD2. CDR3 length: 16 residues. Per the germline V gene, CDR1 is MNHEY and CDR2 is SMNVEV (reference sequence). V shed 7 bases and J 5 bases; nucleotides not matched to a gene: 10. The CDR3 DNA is TGTGCCAGCACCCTCCTAGCGGGAGCAGGGACCGGGGAGCTGTTTTTT. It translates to CASTLLAGAGTGELFF.

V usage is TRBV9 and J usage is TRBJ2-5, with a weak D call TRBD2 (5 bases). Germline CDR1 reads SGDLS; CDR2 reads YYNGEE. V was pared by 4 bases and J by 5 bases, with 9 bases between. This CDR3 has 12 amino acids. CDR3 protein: CASSRPGETQYF. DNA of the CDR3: TGTGCCAGCAGCCGGCCGGGGGAGACCCAGTACTTC.

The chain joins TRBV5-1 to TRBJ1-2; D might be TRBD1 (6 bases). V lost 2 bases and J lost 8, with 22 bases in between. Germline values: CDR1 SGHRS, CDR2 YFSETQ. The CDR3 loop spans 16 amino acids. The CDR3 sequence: CASSLGTTGSRGGYTF. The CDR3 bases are TGCGCCAGCAGCTTAGGGACTACAGGGTCTCGAGGCGGCTACACCTTC.

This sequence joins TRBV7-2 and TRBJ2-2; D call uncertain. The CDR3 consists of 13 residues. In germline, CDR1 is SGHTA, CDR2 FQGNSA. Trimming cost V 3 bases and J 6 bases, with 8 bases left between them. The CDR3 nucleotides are TGTGCCAGCAGCTTTCCCTATCCCGGGGAGCTGTTTTTT. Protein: CASSFPYPGELFF.

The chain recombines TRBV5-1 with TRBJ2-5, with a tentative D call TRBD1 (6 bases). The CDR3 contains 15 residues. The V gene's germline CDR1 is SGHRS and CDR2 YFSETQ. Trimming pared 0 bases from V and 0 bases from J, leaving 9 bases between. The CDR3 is CASSLGGQYQETQYF. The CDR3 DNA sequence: TGCGCCAGCAGCTTGGGTGGACAGTACCAAGAGACCCAGTACTTC.

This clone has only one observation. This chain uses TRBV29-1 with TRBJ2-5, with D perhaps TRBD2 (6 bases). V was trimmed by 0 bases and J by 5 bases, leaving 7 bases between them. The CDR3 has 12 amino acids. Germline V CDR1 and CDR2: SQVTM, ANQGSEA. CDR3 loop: CSVEDGGETQYF. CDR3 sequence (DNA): TGCAGCGTTGAAGATGGGGGGGAGACCCAGTACTTC. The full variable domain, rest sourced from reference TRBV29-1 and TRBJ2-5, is SAVISQKPSRDICQRGTSLTIQCQVDSQVTMMFWYRQQPGQSLTLIATANQGSEATYESGFVIDKFPISRPNLTFSTLTVSNMSPEDSSIYLCSVEDGGETQYFGPGTRLLVL.

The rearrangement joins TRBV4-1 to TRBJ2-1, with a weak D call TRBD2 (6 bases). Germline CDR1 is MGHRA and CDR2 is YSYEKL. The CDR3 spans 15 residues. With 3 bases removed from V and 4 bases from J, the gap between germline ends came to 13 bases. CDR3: CASSHPAGTYNEQFF. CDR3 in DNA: TGCGCCAGCAGCCACCCCGCGGGGACTTACAATGAGCAGTTCTTC.

DNA for the CDR3: TGTGCCAGCAGCACCCGACAGGGAGGCAACTACGAGCAGTACTTC. Translated, it gives CASSTRQGGNYEQYF. The rearrangement joins TRBV5-4 to TRBJ2-7; perhaps TRBD1 as D (7 bases). The CDR3 spans 15 residues. Trimming removed 4 bases from V and 3 bases from J, with 17 bases in between. Germline V gives CDR1 SGHNT, CDR2 YYREEE (reference sequence).

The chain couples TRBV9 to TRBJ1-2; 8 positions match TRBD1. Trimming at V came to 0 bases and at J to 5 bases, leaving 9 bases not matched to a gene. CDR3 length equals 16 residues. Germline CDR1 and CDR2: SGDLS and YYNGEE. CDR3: CASSVAPQGAGYGYTF. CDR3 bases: TGTGCCAGCAGCGTAGCTCCCCAGGGGGCCGGATATGGCTACACCTTC.

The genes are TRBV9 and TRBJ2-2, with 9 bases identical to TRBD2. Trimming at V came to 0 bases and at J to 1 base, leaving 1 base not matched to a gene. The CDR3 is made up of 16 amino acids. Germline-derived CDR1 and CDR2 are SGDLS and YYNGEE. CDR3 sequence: CASSVVSGGNTGELFF. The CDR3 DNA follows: TGTGCCAGCAGCGTAGTTAGCGGGGGGAACACCGGGGAGCTGTTTTTT.

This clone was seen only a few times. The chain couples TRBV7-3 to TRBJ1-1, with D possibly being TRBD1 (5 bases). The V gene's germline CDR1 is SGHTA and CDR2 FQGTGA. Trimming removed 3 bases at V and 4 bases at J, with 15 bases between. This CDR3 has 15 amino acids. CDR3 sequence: CASSFQGPGGTEAFF. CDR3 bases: TGTGCCAGCAGCTTCCAGGGCCCGGGGGGCACTGAAGCTTTCTTT.

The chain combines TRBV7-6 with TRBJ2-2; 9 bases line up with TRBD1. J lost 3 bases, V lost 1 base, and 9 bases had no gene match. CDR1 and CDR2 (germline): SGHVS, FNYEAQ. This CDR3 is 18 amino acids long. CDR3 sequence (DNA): TGTGCCAGCAGCTTAGGCAGGGACAGGGCTTATGACACCGGGGAGCTGTTTTTT. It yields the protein CASSLGRDRAYDTGELFF.

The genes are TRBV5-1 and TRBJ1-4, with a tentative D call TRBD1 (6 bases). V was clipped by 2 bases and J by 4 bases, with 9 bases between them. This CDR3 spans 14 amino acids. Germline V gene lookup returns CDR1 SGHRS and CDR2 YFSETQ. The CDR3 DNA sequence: TGCGCCAGCAGCTTTGGACAGCGTAATGAAAAACTGTTTTTT. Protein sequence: CASSFGQRNEKLFF.

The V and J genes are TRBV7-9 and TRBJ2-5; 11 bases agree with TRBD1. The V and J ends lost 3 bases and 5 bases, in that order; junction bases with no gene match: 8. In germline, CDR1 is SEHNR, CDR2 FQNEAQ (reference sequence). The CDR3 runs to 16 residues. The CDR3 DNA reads TGTGCCAGCAGCTTCCCCGGACAGGGGGCTGGGGAGACCCAGTACTTC. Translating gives CASSFPGQGAGETQYF.

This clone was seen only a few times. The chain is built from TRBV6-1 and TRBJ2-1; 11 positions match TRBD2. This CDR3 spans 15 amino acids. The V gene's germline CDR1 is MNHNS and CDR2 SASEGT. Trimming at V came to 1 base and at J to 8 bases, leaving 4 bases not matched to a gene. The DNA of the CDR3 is TGTGCCAGCAGTGAAGGACTAGCGGGGAACCATGAGCAGTTCTTC. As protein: CASSEGLAGNHEQFF.

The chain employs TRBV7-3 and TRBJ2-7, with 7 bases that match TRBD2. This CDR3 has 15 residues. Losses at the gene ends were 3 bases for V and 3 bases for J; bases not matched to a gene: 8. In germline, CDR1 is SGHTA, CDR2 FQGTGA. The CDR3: CASSLVGGSDYEQYF. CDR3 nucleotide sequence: TGTGCCAGCAGCTTGGTCGGCGGGAGTGACTACGAGCAGTACTTC.

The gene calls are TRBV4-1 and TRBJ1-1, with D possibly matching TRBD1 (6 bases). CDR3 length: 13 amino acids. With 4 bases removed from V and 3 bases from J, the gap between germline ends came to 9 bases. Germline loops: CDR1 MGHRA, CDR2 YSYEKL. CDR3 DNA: TGCGCCAGCAGCCCCGGACAGCACACTGAAGCTTTCTTT. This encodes CASSPGQHTEAFF.